In this sample, the clone carrying this T cell receptor beta chain turned up a few times. The antigen is not known. These data belong to a study of T cells after yellow fever vaccination. Study results and caveats: Abundant contaminating clonotypes from the bulk population could appear in FACS-sorted repertoires.

TCRdb redid the calling of the 5' RACE reads with MiXCR, one entry per CDR3 protein. The sample yields under 250,000 distinct CDR3 sequences, about 7.1% seen once. This CDR3 contains 14 residues. Trimming took off 2 bases at V and 2 bases at J, with 10 bases between the two ends. Germline V gives CDR1 KGHSH, CDR2 LQKENI. The chain joins TRBV18 to TRBJ2-7; D gene ambiguous. Sequenced here: CD4+ T cells sorted from PBMCs, sampled 15 days after the yellow fever booster vaccination. The TCR was taken from a man younger than 40 who received the YFV17D yellow fever vaccine. The CDR3 DNA reads as TGTGCCAGCTCACCAGGCGGTGCTACCTACGAGCAGTACTTC. Amino acid sequence: CASSPGGATYEQYF.